Detailed here is one T cell receptor (beta chain). This CDR3 has 13 residues. V lost 2 bases, J lost 5 bases, and 9 bases lay in between. Germline values: CDR1 GTSNPN, CDR2 SVGIG (reference sequence). The data derive from a study of blood T cell repertoires in COVID-19. About the research overall: Sites across the United States, Italy and Spain contributed samples from acute and convalescent COVID-19. T cells, B-cell-depleted T cells, or PBMCs provided the cDNA or gDNA that served as material.

The table came from immunoSEQ multiplex PCR; TCRdb's copy has only in-frame clones and leaves some out. The sample includes roughly 270,000 clones, around 85% of them seen just once. Individuals drawn from 24 US areas were about 18 to 90 years old. The source is a woman between 50 and 59 years old who had recovered from COVID-19. The V gene is TRBV30, the J gene TRBJ1-4; D not certain. The specimen sequenced was PBMCs or T cells enriched from blood (not recorded which). DNA of the CDR3: TGTGCCTGGAGTCCCAACTCAAATGAAAAACTGTTTTTT. Residues: CAWSPNSNEKLFF.